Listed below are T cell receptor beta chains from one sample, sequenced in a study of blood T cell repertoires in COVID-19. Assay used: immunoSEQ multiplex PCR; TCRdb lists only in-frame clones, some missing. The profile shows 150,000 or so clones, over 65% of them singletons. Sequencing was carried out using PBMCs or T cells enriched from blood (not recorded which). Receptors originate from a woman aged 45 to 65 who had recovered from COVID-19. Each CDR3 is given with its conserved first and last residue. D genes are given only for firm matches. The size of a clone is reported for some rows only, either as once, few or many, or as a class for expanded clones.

cdr3_aa: CAWSDRQGYYQPQHF
cdr3_nt: TGTGCCTGGAGTGACCGACAGGGCTACTATCAGCCCCAGCATTTT
clone_size: .
d_call: TRBD1
j_call: TRBJ1-5
v_call: TRBV30

cdr3_aa: CASARLGDVNSPLHF
cdr3_nt: TGTGCCAGCGCCAGATTAGGGGATGTGAATTCACCCCTCCACTTT
clone_size: .
d_call: .
j_call: TRBJ1-6
v_call: TRBV9

cdr3_aa: CASTLQAGFNQPQHF
cdr3_nt: TGTGCCAGTACCCTCCAAGCCGGGTTCAATCAGCCCCAGCATTTT
clone_size: few
d_call: .
j_call: TRBJ1-5
v_call: TRBV19

cdr3_aa: CASSAKGQGQEFF
cdr3_nt: TGTGCCAGCAGCGCAAAAGGACAGGGGCAAGAGTTCTTC
clone_size: once
d_call: TRBD1
j_call: TRBJ2-1
v_call: TRBV9

cdr3_aa: CASSSEALFVYGYTF
cdr3_nt: TGTGCCAGCAGCTCCGAAGCCCTGTTTGTCTATGGCTACACCTTC
clone_size: .
d_call: .
j_call: TRBJ1-2
v_call: TRBV7-9

cdr3_aa: CASSEYYGNQPQHF
cdr3_nt: TGTGCCAGCAGTGAATACTACGGGAATCAGCCCCAGCATTTT
clone_size: .
d_call: .
j_call: TRBJ1-5
v_call: TRBV25-1

cdr3_aa: CASSLLSGFGELFF
cdr3_nt: TGTGCCAGCAGCTTACTGTCAGGGTTCGGGGAGCTGTTTTTT
clone_size: .
d_call: .
j_call: TRBJ2-2
v_call: TRBV7-9

cdr3_aa: CAISAGDREGNTIYF
cdr3_nt: TGTGCCATCAGCGCCGGGGACAGGGAGGGAAACACCATATATTTT
clone_size: .
d_call: TRBD1
j_call: TRBJ1-3
v_call: TRBV10-3

cdr3_aa: CASSIGSQGEGNTIYF
cdr3_nt: TGTGCCAGCTCTATTGGCTCCCAGGGGGAAGGAAACACCATATATTTT
clone_size: .
d_call: TRBD1
j_call: TRBJ1-3
v_call: TRBV18

cdr3_aa: CAIRAGTGEKLFF
cdr3_nt: TGTGCCATCAGGGCCGGGACAGGGGAAAAACTGTTTTTT
clone_size: .
d_call: TRBD1
j_call: TRBJ1-4
v_call: TRBV10-3

cdr3_aa: CATSPRVVNEKLFF
cdr3_nt: TGTGCCACCAGCCCCAGGGTTGTTAATGAAAAACTGTTTTTT
clone_size: once
d_call: .
j_call: TRBJ1-4
v_call: TRBV24-1

cdr3_aa: CASSRSGLAQETQYF
cdr3_nt: TGTGCCAGCAGCCGCTCGGGACTGGCACAAGAGACCCAGTACTTC
clone_size: .
d_call: .
j_call: TRBJ2-5
v_call: TRBV3-1/TRBV3-2

cdr3_aa: CASSLSGQTDGYTF
cdr3_nt: TGCGCCAGCAGCTTGTCGGGACAGACCGATGGCTACACCTTC
clone_size: .
d_call: TRBD1
j_call: TRBJ1-2
v_call: TRBV5-1

cdr3_aa: CAAQGGSAYGYTF
cdr3_nt: TGTGCTGCCCAGGGAGGGTCGGCCTATGGCTACACCTTC
clone_size: .
d_call: .
j_call: TRBJ1-2
v_call: TRBV28

cdr3_aa: CASSRGLGAKNIQYF
cdr3_nt: TGTGCCAGTAGCAGGGGGCTGGGGGCCAAAAACATTCAGTACTTC
clone_size: few
d_call: TRBD1
j_call: TRBJ2-4
v_call: TRBV19

cdr3_aa: CASSPSPRNTEAFF
cdr3_nt: TGTGCCAGCAGCCCCTCCCCCAGGAACACTGAAGCTTTCTTT
clone_size: .
d_call: .
j_call: TRBJ1-1
v_call: TRBV7-9

cdr3_aa: CASSPGSGGLEAFF
cdr3_nt: TGTGCCAGCTCACCAGGAAGCGGGGGACTTGAAGCTTTCTTT
clone_size: few
d_call: .
j_call: TRBJ1-1
v_call: TRBV18

cdr3_aa: CASSLTGDSNQPQHF
cdr3_nt: TGTGCCAGCTCGCTGACAGGGGATAGCAATCAGCCCCAGCATTTT
clone_size: .
d_call: TRBD1
j_call: TRBJ1-5
v_call: TRBV18

cdr3_aa: CASSPLSLNTGELFF
cdr3_nt: TGTGCCAGCAGCCCCCTTTCTCTAAACACCGGGGAGCTGTTTTTT
clone_size: .
d_call: .
j_call: TRBJ2-2
v_call: TRBV11-3

cdr3_aa: CASSQVGRVAGELFF
cdr3_nt: TGCGCCAGCAGCCAAGTCGGCAGGGTAGCCGGGGAGCTGTTTTTT
clone_size: .
d_call: .
j_call: TRBJ2-2
v_call: TRBV4-1

cdr3_aa: CASSQHRVDEQFF
cdr3_nt: TGTGCCAGCAGCCAACACAGGGTAGACGAGCAGTTCTTC
clone_size: .
d_call: .
j_call: TRBJ2-1
v_call: TRBV3-1/TRBV3-2

cdr3_aa: CASSSDFTGELFF
cdr3_nt: TGTGCCAGCAGCTCCGACTTCACCGGGGAGCTGTTTTTT
clone_size: few
d_call: .
j_call: TRBJ2-2
v_call: TRBV11-3

cdr3_aa: CASSLLAGGYNEQFF
cdr3_nt: TGTGCCAGCAGCTTACTAGCGGGGGGATACAATGAGCAGTTCTTC
clone_size: .
d_call: TRBD2
j_call: TRBJ2-1
v_call: TRBV7-3

cdr3_aa: CAWSRGVGTQYF
cdr3_nt: TGTGCCTGGAGTCGGGGGGTGGGGACCCAGTACTTC
clone_size: once
d_call: TRBD2
j_call: TRBJ2-5
v_call: TRBV30

cdr3_aa: CASSTSDTQYF
cdr3_nt: TGTGCCAGCAGCACTTCAGATACGCAGTATTTT
clone_size: many
d_call: .
j_call: TRBJ2-3
v_call: TRBV12-3/TRBV12-4

cdr3_aa: CASSQGNAGRRNTEAFF
cdr3_nt: TGTGCCAGCAGCCAAGGTAACGCGGGCAGGAGAAACACTGAAGCTTTCTTT
clone_size: once
d_call: .
j_call: TRBJ1-1
v_call: TRBV4-2

cdr3_aa: CASSELGLEGSTQYF
cdr3_nt: TGTGCCAGCAGCGAACTTGGACTAGAAGGGTCCACGCAGTATTTT
clone_size: .
d_call: TRBD2
j_call: TRBJ2-3
v_call: TRBV7-2

cdr3_aa: CASSLSAGGNQPQHF
cdr3_nt: TGTGCCAGCAGTTTATCCGCAGGGGGGAACCAGCCCCAGCATTTT
clone_size: .
d_call: TRBD1
j_call: TRBJ1-5
v_call: TRBV28

cdr3_aa: CASSQQQGLGYGYTF
cdr3_nt: TGCGCCAGCAGCCAACAACAGGGGCTGGGGTATGGCTACACCTTC
clone_size: .
d_call: TRBD1
j_call: TRBJ1-2
v_call: TRBV4-1

cdr3_aa: CASSETGVREPQHF
cdr3_nt: TGTGCCAGCAGTGAAACCGGGGTGAGGGAGCCCCAGCATTTT
clone_size: .
d_call: .
j_call: TRBJ1-5
v_call: TRBV2

cdr3_aa: CASRKNSEAFF
cdr3_nt: TGTGCCAGCAGGAAGAATAGCGAAGCTTTCTTT
clone_size: .
d_call: .
j_call: TRBJ1-1
v_call: TRBV27

cdr3_aa: CAGRGLMVDTGELFF
cdr3_nt: TGTGCCGGGAGGGGACTGATGGTGGACACCGGGGAGCTGTTTTTT
clone_size: .
d_call: TRBD2
j_call: TRBJ2-2
v_call: TRBV7-9

cdr3_aa: CASSLESGSSYNEQFF
cdr3_nt: TGTGCCAGCAGCTTGGAGAGCGGGAGCTCCTACAATGAGCAGTTCTTC
clone_size: .
d_call: TRBD2
j_call: TRBJ2-1
v_call: TRBV5-4

cdr3_aa: CSARASRTQYF
cdr3_nt: TGCAGTGCTAGAGCGTCCAGGACCCAGTACTTC
clone_size: .
d_call: .
j_call: TRBJ2-5
v_call: TRBV20-1

cdr3_aa: CASSGDTDTQYF
cdr3_nt: TGTGCCAGCAGCGGGGACACAGATACGCAGTATTTT
clone_size: .
d_call: .
j_call: TRBJ2-3
v_call: TRBV6-5

cdr3_aa: CASSRDRPSSGYTF
cdr3_nt: TGCGCCAGCTCCCGGGACAGGCCTTCCTCTGGCTACACCTTC
clone_size: .
d_call: TRBD1
j_call: TRBJ1-2
v_call: TRBV5-1

cdr3_aa: CASSHMTWMLNTEAFF
cdr3_nt: TGTGCCAGCAGTCACATGACATGGATGCTGAACACTGAAGCTTTCTTT
clone_size: .
d_call: .
j_call: TRBJ1-1
v_call: TRBV28

cdr3_aa: CASSSYLGELFF
cdr3_nt: TGTGCCAGCAGTTCTTATCTCGGGGAGCTGTTTTTT
clone_size: .
d_call: .
j_call: TRBJ2-2
v_call: TRBV6-5

cdr3_aa: CASSVVGGANEQFF
cdr3_nt: TGTGCCAGCAGCGTAGTCGGGGGGGCGAATGAGCAGTTCTTC
clone_size: .
d_call: TRBD2
j_call: TRBJ2-1
v_call: TRBV9

cdr3_aa: CASSQGGQQNTEAFF
cdr3_nt: TGCGCCAGCAGCCAGGGGGGACAGCAGAACACTGAAGCTTTCTTT
clone_size: .
d_call: TRBD1
j_call: TRBJ1-1
v_call: TRBV4-3

cdr3_aa: CASSVGMAGELETQYF
cdr3_nt: TGCGCCAGCAGCGTGGGGATGGCGGGAGAATTAGAGACCCAGTACTTC
clone_size: few
d_call: TRBD2
j_call: TRBJ2-5
v_call: TRBV5-1

cdr3_aa: CASTLDNRANTEAFF
cdr3_nt: TGTGCCAGCACCCTCGACAACAGGGCAAACACTGAAGCTTTCTTT
clone_size: .
d_call: .
j_call: TRBJ1-1
v_call: TRBV2

cdr3_aa: CASSPPGGINEKLFF
cdr3_nt: TGTGCCAGCTCACCTCCGGGGGGGATTAATGAAAAACTGTTTTTT
clone_size: .
d_call: .
j_call: TRBJ1-4
v_call: TRBV18

cdr3_aa: CAWSRWPGTGRGETQYF
cdr3_nt: TGTGCCTGGAGCAGATGGCCCGGGACAGGGAGGGGAGAGACCCAGTACTTC
clone_size: .
d_call: TRBD1
j_call: TRBJ2-5
v_call: TRBV30

cdr3_aa: CASSPPTGIGGTDTQYF
cdr3_nt: TGTGCCAGCTCACCACCCACAGGGATTGGGGGCACAGATACGCAGTATTTT
clone_size: once
d_call: .
j_call: TRBJ2-3
v_call: TRBV18

cdr3_aa: CASSRDRGQDSPLHF
cdr3_nt: TGTGCCAGCAGCCGGGACAGGGGCCAAGATTCACCCCTCCACTTT
clone_size: .
d_call: TRBD1
j_call: TRBJ1-6
v_call: TRBV6-5

cdr3_aa: CASSQDEEDGSYGYTF
cdr3_nt: TGCGCCAGCAGCCAAGATGAGGAGGACGGAAGCTATGGCTACACCTTC
clone_size: .
d_call: .
j_call: TRBJ1-2
v_call: TRBV4-3

cdr3_aa: CASIPGQRTDTQYF
cdr3_nt: TGCGCCAGCATCCCGGGACAGCGTACAGATACGCAGTATTTT
clone_size: .
d_call: TRBD1
j_call: TRBJ2-3
v_call: TRBV5-1

cdr3_aa: CATIRTGGTEAFF
cdr3_nt: TGTGCCACCATCCGGACAGGCGGCACTGAAGCTTTCTTT
clone_size: .
d_call: TRBD1
j_call: TRBJ1-1
v_call: TRBV27